The T cell receptor beta chain described here comes from a study of healthy donors' naive CD4 and CD8 T cells. Starting from roughly 0.45 ug of total RNA, TCR libraries were made with linear amplification. TCRdb reprocessed the reads with MiXCR, giving one entry per CDR3 protein. Seen here are about 180,000 distinct CDR3 sequences, about four fifths observed once, and the top ten hold approximately 2.5%. Study results and limitations: Homeostatic proliferation of naive T cells was not examined as a bias source. Reportedly, most V and J gene segments showed naive CD4+ versus CD8+ bias.

Of note for this clonotype: Its antigen remains unknown.

Germline V gene sequence: CDR1 KGHSH, CDR2 LQKENI. V lost 3 bases and J 6 bases, leaving 11 bases between the germline ends. The CDR3 contains 13 residues. This receptor was identified in a pool of human donors in good health; the sample pools cells from several healthy donors. V is TRBV18 and J is TRBJ1-2; no clear D gene. The sequencing sample was made of naive CD4+ and CD8+ T cells sorted from blood, pooled from several donors. The CDR3 DNA reads as TGTGCCAGCTCACCTAATGGCAGGAATGGCTACACCTTC. The encoded protein is CASSPNGRNGYTF.